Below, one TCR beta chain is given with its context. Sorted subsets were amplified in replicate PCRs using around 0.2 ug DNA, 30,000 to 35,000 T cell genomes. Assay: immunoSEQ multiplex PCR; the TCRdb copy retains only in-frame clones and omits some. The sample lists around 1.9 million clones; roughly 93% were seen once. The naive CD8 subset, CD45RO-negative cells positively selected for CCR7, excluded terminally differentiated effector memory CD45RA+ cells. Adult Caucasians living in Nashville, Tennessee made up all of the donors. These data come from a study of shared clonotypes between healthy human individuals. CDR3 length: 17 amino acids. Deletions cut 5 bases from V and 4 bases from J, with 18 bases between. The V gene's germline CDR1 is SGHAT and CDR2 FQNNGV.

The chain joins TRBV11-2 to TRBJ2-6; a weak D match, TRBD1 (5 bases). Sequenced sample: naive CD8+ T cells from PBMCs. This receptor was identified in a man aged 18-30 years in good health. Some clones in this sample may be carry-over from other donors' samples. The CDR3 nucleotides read TGTGCCAGCAGCAAGGACACCCGACTCTTAGGGGCCAACGTCCTGACTTTC. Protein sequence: CASSKDTRLLGANVLTF.